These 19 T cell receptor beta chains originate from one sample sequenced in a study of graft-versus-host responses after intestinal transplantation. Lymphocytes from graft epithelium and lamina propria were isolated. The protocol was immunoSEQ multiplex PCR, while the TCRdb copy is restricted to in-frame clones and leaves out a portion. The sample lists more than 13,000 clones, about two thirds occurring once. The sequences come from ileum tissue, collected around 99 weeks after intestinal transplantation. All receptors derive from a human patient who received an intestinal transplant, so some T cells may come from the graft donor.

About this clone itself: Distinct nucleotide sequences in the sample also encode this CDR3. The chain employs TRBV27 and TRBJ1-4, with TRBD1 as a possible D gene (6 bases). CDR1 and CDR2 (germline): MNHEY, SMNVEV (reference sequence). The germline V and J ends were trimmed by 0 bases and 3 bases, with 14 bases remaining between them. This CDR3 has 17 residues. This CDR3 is CASSLSYPRQANEKLFF. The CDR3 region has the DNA TGTGCCAGCAGTTTATCCTACCCCCGACAGGCTAATGAAAAACTGTTTTTT.

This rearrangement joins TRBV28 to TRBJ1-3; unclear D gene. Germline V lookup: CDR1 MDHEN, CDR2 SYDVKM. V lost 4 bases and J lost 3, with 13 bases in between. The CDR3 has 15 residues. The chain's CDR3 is CASSSTVTRGNTIYF. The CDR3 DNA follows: TGTGCCAGCAGTTCGACGGTTACCCGTGGAAACACCATATATTTT. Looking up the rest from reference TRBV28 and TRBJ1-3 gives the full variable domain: DVKVTQSSRYLVKRTGEKVFLECVQDMDHENMFWYRQDPGLGLRLIYFSYDVKMKEKGDIPEGYSVSREKKERFSLILESASTNQTSMYLCASSSTVTRGNTIYFGEGSWLTVV.

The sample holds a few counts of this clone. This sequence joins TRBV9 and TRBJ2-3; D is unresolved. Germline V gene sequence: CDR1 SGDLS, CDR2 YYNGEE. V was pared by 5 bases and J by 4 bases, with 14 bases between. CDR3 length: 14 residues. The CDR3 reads CASSAYVLSDTQYF. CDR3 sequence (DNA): TGTGCCAGCAGTGCCTACGTACTATCAGATACGCAGTATTTT.

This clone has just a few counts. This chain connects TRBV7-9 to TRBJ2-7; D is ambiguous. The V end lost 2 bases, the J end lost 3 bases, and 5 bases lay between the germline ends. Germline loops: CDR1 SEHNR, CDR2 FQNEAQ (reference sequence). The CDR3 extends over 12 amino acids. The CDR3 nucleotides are TGTGCCAGCAGCTTAACAATCTACGAGCAGTACTTC. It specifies CASSLTIYEQYF.

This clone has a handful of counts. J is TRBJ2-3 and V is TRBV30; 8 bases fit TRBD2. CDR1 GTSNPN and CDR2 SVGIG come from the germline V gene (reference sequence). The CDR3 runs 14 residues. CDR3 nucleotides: TGTGCTCGAACGGGGGGGCTTAGCACAGATACGCAGTATTTT. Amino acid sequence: CARTGGLSTDTQYF.

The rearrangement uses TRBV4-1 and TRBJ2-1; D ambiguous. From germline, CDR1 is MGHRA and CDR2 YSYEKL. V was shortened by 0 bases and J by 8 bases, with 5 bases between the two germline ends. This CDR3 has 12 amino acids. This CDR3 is CASSQDGYEQFF. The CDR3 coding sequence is TGCGCCAGCAGCCAAGACGGGTATGAGCAGTTCTTC.

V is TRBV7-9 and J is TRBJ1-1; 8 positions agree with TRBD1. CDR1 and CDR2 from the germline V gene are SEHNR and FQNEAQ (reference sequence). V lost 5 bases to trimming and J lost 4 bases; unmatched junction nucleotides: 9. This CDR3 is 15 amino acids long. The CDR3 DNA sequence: TGTGCCAGCAGCCAACCCCAGGGGGCAGGCACTGAAGCTTTCTTT. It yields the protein CASSQPQGAGTEAFF.

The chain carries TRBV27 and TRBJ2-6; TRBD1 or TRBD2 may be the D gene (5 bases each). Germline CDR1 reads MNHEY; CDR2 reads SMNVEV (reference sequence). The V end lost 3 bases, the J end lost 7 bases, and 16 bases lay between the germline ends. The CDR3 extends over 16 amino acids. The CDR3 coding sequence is TGTGCCAGCAGTTTCGTTTCGGGGCGAGGAGCCAACGTCCTGACTTTC. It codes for CASSFVSGRGANVLTF.

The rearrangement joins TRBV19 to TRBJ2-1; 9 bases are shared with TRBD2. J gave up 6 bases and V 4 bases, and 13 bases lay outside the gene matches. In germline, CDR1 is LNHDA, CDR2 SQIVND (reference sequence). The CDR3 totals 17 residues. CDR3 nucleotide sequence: TGTGCCAGTAGTAACCCATTGGGACTAGCTGGAATCAATGAGCAGTTCTTC. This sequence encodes CASSNPLGLAGINEQFF.

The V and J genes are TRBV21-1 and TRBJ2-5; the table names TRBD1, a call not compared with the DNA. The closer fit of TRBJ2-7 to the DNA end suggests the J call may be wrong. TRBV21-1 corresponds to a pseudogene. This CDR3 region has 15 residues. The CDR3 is CASSTKTGEAYEQYF. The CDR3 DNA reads TGTGCCAGCAGCACCAAGACAGGGGAGGCCTACGAGCAGTACTTC.

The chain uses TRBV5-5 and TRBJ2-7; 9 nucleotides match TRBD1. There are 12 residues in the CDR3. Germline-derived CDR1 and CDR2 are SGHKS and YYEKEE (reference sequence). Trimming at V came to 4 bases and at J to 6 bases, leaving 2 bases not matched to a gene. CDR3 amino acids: CASSLTGGEQYF. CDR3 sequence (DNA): TGTGCCAGCAGCCTGACAGGGGGCGAGCAGTACTTC.

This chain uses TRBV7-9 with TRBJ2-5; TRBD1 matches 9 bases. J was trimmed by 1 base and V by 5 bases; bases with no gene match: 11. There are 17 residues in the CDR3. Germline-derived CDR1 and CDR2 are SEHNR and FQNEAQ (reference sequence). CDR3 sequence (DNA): TGTGCCAGCAGCCAGAACGCCGGGACAGGGCCCCAAGAGACCCAGTACTTC. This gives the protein CASSQNAGTGPQETQYF.

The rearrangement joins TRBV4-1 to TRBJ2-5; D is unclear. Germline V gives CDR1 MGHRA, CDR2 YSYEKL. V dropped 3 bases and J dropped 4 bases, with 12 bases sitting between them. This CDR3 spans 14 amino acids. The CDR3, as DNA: TGCGCCAGCAGCCATTTCCTAAGACCAGAGACCCAGTACTTC. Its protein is CASSHFLRPETQYF.

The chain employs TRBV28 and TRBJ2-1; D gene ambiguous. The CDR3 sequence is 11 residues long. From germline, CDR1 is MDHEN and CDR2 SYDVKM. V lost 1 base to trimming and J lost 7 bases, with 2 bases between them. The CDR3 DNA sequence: TGTGCCAGCAGTTTATTAAATGAGCAGTTCTTC. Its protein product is CASSLLNEQFF.

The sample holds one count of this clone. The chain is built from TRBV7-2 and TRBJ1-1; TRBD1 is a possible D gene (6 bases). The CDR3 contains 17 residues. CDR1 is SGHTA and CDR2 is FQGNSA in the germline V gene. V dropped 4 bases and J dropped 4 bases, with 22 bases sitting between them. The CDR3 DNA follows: TGTGCCAGCAGCTCTCATCCCACAGGGTTCGTCAGCACTGAAGCTTTCTTT. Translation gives CASSSHPTGFVSTEAFF.

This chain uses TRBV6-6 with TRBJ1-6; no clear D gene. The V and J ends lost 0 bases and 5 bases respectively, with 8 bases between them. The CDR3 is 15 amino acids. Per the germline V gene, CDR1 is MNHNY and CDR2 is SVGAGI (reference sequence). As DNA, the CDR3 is TGTGCCAGCAGTTACTCGGGCAGACATAATTCACCCCTCCACTTT. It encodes CASSYSGRHNSPLHF.

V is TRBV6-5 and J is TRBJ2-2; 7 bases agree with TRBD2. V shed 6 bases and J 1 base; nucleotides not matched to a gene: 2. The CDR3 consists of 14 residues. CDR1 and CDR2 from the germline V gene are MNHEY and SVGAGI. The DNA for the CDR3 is TGTGCCAGCAGCCCTAGCGGGAACACCGGGGAGCTGTTTTTT. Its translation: CASSPSGNTGELFF.

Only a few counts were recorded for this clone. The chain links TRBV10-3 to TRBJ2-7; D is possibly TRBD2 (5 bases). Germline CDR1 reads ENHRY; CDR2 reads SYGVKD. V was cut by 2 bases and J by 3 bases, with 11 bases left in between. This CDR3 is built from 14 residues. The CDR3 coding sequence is TGTGCCATCAGTGAGACCCGAGGGAACTACGAGCAGTACTTC. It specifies CAISETRGNYEQYF.

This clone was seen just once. CDR3 protein: CASSRSRDEQFF. As DNA, the CDR3 is TGTGCCAGCTCACGGTCTAGGGATGAGCAGTTCTTC. The chain employs TRBV18 and TRBJ2-1; D gene ambiguous. In germline, CDR1 is KGHSH, CDR2 LQKENI. The CDR3 has 12 residues. The germline V and J ends were trimmed by 4 bases and 8 bases, with 9 bases remaining between them. Complete variable domain (other parts from reference TRBV18 and TRBJ2-1): NAGVMQNPRHLVRRRGQEARLRCSPMKGHSHVYWYRQLPEEGLKFMVYLQKENIIDESGMPKERFSAEFPKEGPSILRIQQVVRGDSAAYFCASSRSRDEQFFGPGTRLTVL.